The text below deals with one T cell receptor beta chain. Its specificity is not known. The CDR3 consists of 16 residues. V trimming: 4 bases; J trimming: 6 bases; junction bases outside the gene matches: 11. CDR1 is SGHKS and CDR2 is YYEKEE in the germline V gene (reference sequence). One entry per CDR3 protein, called by TCRdb with MiXCR from the reads. The table has some 120,000 distinct CDR3 sequences, 32% seen once. The source of the sample is a study of T cell repertoires in cytomegalovirus infection. At the level of the study: Epitope selection comprised recently identified HLA-C-restricted CMV epitopes and well-studied HLA-B-restricted CMV epitopes. CMV infection plus the matching HLA type was flagged by public TCR beta signatures. Whole-study results and caveats: CMV-specific TCR beta clonotypes restricted by HLA-C dominated the ex vivo response.

This sequence was found in a human donor in good health (CMV status not recorded). Some clones in this sample may be carry-over from other donors' samples. Sequences were derived from CD8+ T cells from cultured PBMCs, sampled from culture after CMV antigen stimulation. The genes are TRBV5-5 and TRBJ2-3, with 10 bases aligning to TRBD1. The CDR3 DNA sequence: TGTGCCAGCAGCAAGAGGGACAGGGGTATATCGGATACGCAGTATTTT. Its protein is CASSKRDRGISDTQYF.